This TCR beta chain was recorded in a study of blood T cell repertoires in COVID-19. Sequencing was performed with immunoSEQ multiplex PCR; in TCRdb, only in-frame clones are kept and a portion is missing. Of about 55,000 clones in the sample, about nine tenths were seen once. Between the trimmed V and J ends, which lost 3 bases and 4 bases, there was a span of 8 bases. Germline CDR1 and CDR2: KGHSH and LQKENI. The CDR3 has 13 amino acids. The receptor's source is a man aged 40-50 years with acute or convalescent COVID-19. V gene TRBV18 combines with J gene TRBJ2-3; D possibly corresponds to TRBD1 (6 bases). The sample comprised peripheral blood. The CDR3 DNA is TGTGCCAGCTCACCGGGGGCTTCAGATACGCAGTATTTT. Its protein product is CASSPGASDTQYF.